Below, 32 T cell receptor beta chains from the same sample are listed, as sequenced in a study of T cell changes during pregnancy in multiple sclerosis. Measured with immunoSEQ multiplex PCR; TCRdb has only the in-frame clones, and not every one. The sample carries about 120,000 clones, under 95% recorded once. This material consisted of peripheral blood, taken before pregnancy. The receptors were sampled from a female donor with multiple sclerosis, enrolled in a pregnancy study.

The chain has TRBV27 and TRBJ2-2, with D hard to call. Trimming stripped 5 bases from V and 4 bases from J, with 11 bases between. This CDR3 is 14 amino acids long. CDR1 is MNHEY, CDR2 SMNVEV, per germline (reference sequence). The DNA of the CDR3 is TGTGCCAGCAGTCTACATCGAGGCACCGGGGAGCTGTTTTTT. This codes for CASSLHRGTGELFF.

The chain uses TRBV28 and TRBJ2-1, with D possibly TRBD1 on 6 matching bases. Trimming shortened V by 6 bases and J by 3 bases, and 6 bases separated the two germline ends. CDR3 size: 12 residues. CDR1 and CDR2 (germline): MDHEN, SYDVKM. The CDR3 DNA reads TGTGCCAGCAGACAGGGCTACAATGAGCAGTTCTTC. It specifies CASRQGYNEQFF.

The chain carries TRBV28 and TRBJ2-2, with 11 bases lining up with TRBD2. Germline CDR1 MDHEN, CDR2 SYDVKM. There are 17 residues in the CDR3. The ends lost 2 bases at V and 1 base at J; junction bases unmatched: 3. The CDR3 region is CASSLGGLAVNTGELFF. In nucleotides, the CDR3 is TGTGCCAGCAGTTTAGGGGGACTAGCGGTGAACACCGGGGAGCTGTTTTTT.

The V and J genes are TRBV25-1 and TRBJ2-5; 10 bases are a match to TRBD1. With 3 bases clipped from V and 5 bases from J, the junction kept 12 bases outside the gene matches. Germline-derived CDR1 and CDR2 are MGHDK and SYGVNS. The CDR3 totals 17 residues. Written as DNA, the CDR3 is TGTGCCAGCAGTGATACAAGAGACAGGGGGCGCTGGGAGACCCAGTACTTC. It yields the protein CASSDTRDRGRWETQYF.

This chain uses TRBV27 with TRBJ2-1, with 10 bases matching TRBD1. There are 16 residues in the CDR3. The germline gives CDR1 MNHEY, CDR2 SMNVEV (reference sequence). V shed 1 base, J shed 5 bases, and the junction held 5 bases outside the gene matches. The CDR3 coding sequence is TGTGCCAGCAGTTTATGGGGACAGGGGACCCACAATGAGCAGTTCTTC. Protein: CASSLWGQGTHNEQFF.

This clone was detected only a few times. The chain has TRBV9 and TRBJ1-1; D call uncertain. Between the trimmed V and J ends, which lost 0 bases and 5 bases, there was a span of 8 bases. The CDR3 has 13 amino acids. Germline-derived CDR1 and CDR2 are SGDLS and YYNGEE. CDR3 nucleotides: TGTGCCAGCAGCGTAGGCTCCGAGACTGAAGCTTTCTTT. This translates into CASSVGSETEAFF.

The chain has TRBV28 and TRBJ1-2; D remains ambiguous. This CDR3 spans 14 amino acids. Looked up from germline, CDR1 is MDHEN and CDR2 is SYDVKM. V was shortened by 8 bases and J by 2 bases, with 15 bases between the two germline ends. The CDR3 here is CASSPPQQNYGYTF. The CDR3 coding sequence is TGTGCCAGCTCGCCCCCACAGCAGAACTATGGCTACACCTTC.

V usage is TRBV5-1 and J usage is TRBJ1-2; 7 bases line up with TRBD1. The CDR3 has 14 residues. Losses at the gene ends were 4 bases for V and 7 bases for J; bases not matched to a gene: 10. Per the germline V gene, CDR1 is SGHRS and CDR2 is YFSETQ. The CDR3 DNA follows: TGCGCCAGCAGCGCCGACGGACAGGTCCCTGGCTACACCTTC. Translation: CASSADGQVPGYTF.

This clone has only a few counts. V usage is TRBV5-5 and J usage is TRBJ2-2; tentatively, D is TRBD1 (5 bases). Trimming took off 1 base at V and 4 bases at J, with 14 bases between the two ends. The CDR3 contains 16 residues. Looked up from germline, CDR1 is SGHKS and CDR2 is YYEKEE (reference sequence). For the CDR3, the DNA is TGTGCCAGCAGCTTGAGGACACTGGCCCGCACCGGGGAGCTGTTTTTT. Translated, it gives CASSLRTLARTGELFF.

In its sample, this clone was seen once. The chain is built from TRBV6-5 and TRBJ2-7; 8 nucleotides line up with TRBD2. The V gene's germline CDR1 is MNHEY and CDR2 SVGAGI. Germline trimming cut 8 bases from V and 3 bases from J; bases unmatched to any gene: 12. The CDR3 sequence is 15 residues long. For the CDR3, the DNA is TGTGCCAGCGCTAGCGGCGCGGGAGGTCTCTACGAGCAGTACTTC. This translates into CASASGAGGLYEQYF.

V and J are TRBV5-6 and TRBJ2-5, with a weak D call TRBD1 (5 bases). The CDR3 spans 15 residues. V was clipped by 1 base and J by 1 base, with 11 bases between them. In germline, CDR1 is SGHDT, CDR2 YYEEEE. The CDR3 DNA follows: TGTGCCAGCAGCTTGTGGTTGGACATCCAAGAGACCCAGTACTTC. Translation gives CASSLWLDIQETQYF.

The chain carries TRBV6-1 and TRBJ2-1; TRBD2 matches 10 bases. The germline V gene has CDR1 MNHNS and CDR2 SASEGT. This CDR3 is built from 15 residues. V lost 8 bases to trimming and J lost 4 bases; unmatched junction nucleotides: 8. The CDR3 DNA reads TGTGCCAGCTCCAGCGGGGGGGCCGGGTACAATGAGCAGTTCTTC. It codes for CASSSGGAGYNEQFF.

This chain joins TRBV5-4 and TRBJ2-5; possibly TRBD1 for D (6 bases). In germline, CDR1 is SGHNT, CDR2 YYREEE (reference sequence). This CDR3 region has 14 residues. V lost 0 bases to trimming and J lost 5 bases, with 11 bases between them. The CDR3 here is CASSLDRARETQYF. CDR3 nucleotide sequence: TGTGCCAGCAGCTTGGACAGGGCGAGGGAGACCCAGTACTTC.

V gene TRBV6-5 combines with J gene TRBJ2-7, with TRBD2 identical over 10 bases. V lost 6 bases and J lost 5; bases outside the gene matches: 4. The V gene's germline CDR1 is MNHEY and CDR2 SVGAGI. The CDR3 length is 13 residues. This chain's CDR3 is CASSRGLANEQYF. CDR3 nucleotides: TGTGCCAGCAGCAGGGGACTAGCGAACGAGCAGTACTTC.

This clone was observed a few times. V gene TRBV7-6 combines with J gene TRBJ1-1; D is ambiguous. The CDR3 has 13 residues. CDR1 SGHVS and CDR2 FNYEAQ come from the germline V gene. Trimming stripped 5 bases from V and 7 bases from J, with 14 bases between. CDR3 protein: CASSKDEGDEAFF. The CDR3 nucleotides are TGTGCCAGCAGCAAAGATGAGGGCGATGAAGCTTTCTTT.

As DNA, the CDR3 is TGTGCCAGCAAACCACAGCGGGGGCACACCGGGGAGCTGTTTTTT. As protein: CASKPQRGHTGELFF. The chain recombines TRBV6-5 with TRBJ2-2; TRBD2 matches 8 bases. CDR3 size: 15 residues. Losses at the gene ends were 7 bases for V and 3 bases for J; bases not matched to a gene: 7. Germline CDR1 and CDR2: MNHEY and SVGAGI.

The J gene is TRBJ2-3, the V gene TRBV6-6; possibly TRBD1 for D (6 bases). The germline V and J ends were trimmed by 2 bases and 6 bases, with 15 bases remaining between them. This CDR3 comprises 15 residues. The germline V gene encodes CDR1 MNHNY and CDR2 SVGAGI (reference sequence). The chain's CDR3 is CASSYGTPGFDTQYF. CDR3 bases: TGTGCCAGCAGTTACGGGACACCCGGGTTCGATACGCAGTATTTT.

The chain carries TRBV15 and TRBJ1-1; a possible D gene is TRBD1 (5 bases). CDR1 is LNHNV, CDR2 YYDKDF, per germline (reference sequence). The CDR3 spans 16 residues. V was trimmed by 0 bases and J by 0 bases, leaving 11 bases between them. CDR3 nucleotides: TGTGCCACCAGCAGAGATCTGCGACAGATGAACACTGAAGCTTTCTTT. This gives the protein CATSRDLRQMNTEAFF.

The chain couples TRBV2 to TRBJ2-5; D might be TRBD2 (6 bases). The V gene lost 7 bases and the J gene lost 13 bases, with 16 bases spanning the gap. The CDR3 is made up of 11 amino acids. The V gene's germline CDR1 is SNHLY and CDR2 FYNNEI. The CDR3, as DNA: TGTGCCAGCACCCTCAGGGACTTGGGGTACTTC. Protein product: CASTLRDLGYF.

The chain has TRBV6-5 and TRBJ2-7; 8 positions agree with TRBD1. Germline-derived CDR1 and CDR2 are MNHEY and SVGAGI. V shed 2 bases and J 5 bases; nucleotides not matched to a gene: 5. The CDR3 extends over 14 amino acids. Here the CDR3 reads CASSYGTGRNEQYF. For the CDR3, the DNA is TGTGCCAGCAGTTACGGGACAGGACGAAACGAGCAGTACTTC.

This chain uses TRBV27 with TRBJ2-2; 8 positions agree with TRBD1. The CDR3 totals 14 residues. Germline lookup yields CDR1 MNHEY and CDR2 SMNVEV (reference sequence). The trim removed 7 bases at V and 4 bases at J, leaving 5 bases unmatched. CDR3 nucleotides: TGTGCCAGCACCGGACAGGGATCCACCGGGGAGCTGTTTTTT. It specifies CASTGQGSTGELFF.

J is TRBJ2-1 and V is TRBV5-4; 8 nucleotides match TRBD2. The germline CDR1 and CDR2 sequences are SGHNT and YYREEE (reference sequence). This CDR3 spans 15 amino acids. J was trimmed by 6 bases and V by 2 bases; bases with no gene match: 7. The DNA for the CDR3 is TGTGCCAGCAGCTTACCGGGACTAGAGAGCAATGAGCAGTTCTTC. Translated: CASSLPGLESNEQFF. The full variable domain, rest sourced from reference TRBV5-4 and TRBJ2-1, is ETGVTQSPTHLIKTRGQQVTLRCSSQSGHNTVSWYQQALGQGPQFIFQYYREEENGRGNFPPRFSGLQFPNYSSELNVNALELDDSALYLCASSLPGLESNEQFFGPGTRLTVL.

The gene calls are TRBV9 and TRBJ1-5; TRBD1 is a possible D gene (5 bases). Trimming pared 3 bases from V and 2 bases from J, leaving 12 bases between. CDR1 and CDR2 from the germline V gene are SGDLS and YYNGEE. The CDR3 totals 15 residues. The CDR3 protein is CASSGQGGRNQPQHF. The DNA of the CDR3 is TGTGCCAGCAGCGGGCAGGGCGGTCGCAATCAGCCCCAGCATTTT.

The chain links TRBV19 to TRBJ1-5, with TRBD1 matching over 8 bases. The V gene's germline CDR1 is LNHDA and CDR2 SQIVND (reference sequence). V shed 6 bases, J shed 6 bases, and the junction held 4 bases outside the gene matches. This CDR3 has 13 amino acids. The CDR3 coding sequence is TGTGCCAGTAGAACAGGGGGTCGTCAGCCCCAGCATTTT. This translates into CASRTGGRQPQHF.

The V call is TRBV7-8, the J call TRBJ2-7; 7 positions agree with TRBD1. This CDR3 spans 12 amino acids. Germline trimming cut 2 bases from V and 7 bases from J; bases unmatched to any gene: 2. Germline-derived CDR1 and CDR2 are SGHVS and FQNEAQ. The CDR3 nucleotides read TGTGCCAGCAGCTTAAGGGGGCGGGAGCAGTACTTC. The encoded protein is CASSLRGREQYF.

The V gene is TRBV2, the J gene TRBJ1-2, with no clear D. The CDR3 totals 17 residues. V was cut by 8 bases and J by 6 bases, with 28 bases left in between. Per germline, CDR1 SNHLY and CDR2 FYNNEI. The CDR3: CASPTEAVLKVGHGYTF. The DNA of the CDR3 is TGTGCCAGCCCTACGGAGGCCGTACTCAAGGTTGGCCATGGCTACACCTTC.

The chain has TRBV18 and TRBJ2-5, with 7 bases lining up with TRBD1. CDR1 and CDR2 from the germline V gene are KGHSH and LQKENI. The CDR3 has 14 amino acids. Trimming at V came to 3 bases and at J to 3 bases, leaving 4 bases not matched to a gene. CDR3 residues: CASSPLDREETQYF. Written as DNA, the CDR3 is TGTGCCAGCTCACCCCTCGACAGGGAAGAGACCCAGTACTTC.

The rearrangement links TRBV2 to TRBJ2-7; no definite D call. The CDR3 is made up of 12 amino acids. The germline gives CDR1 SNHLY, CDR2 FYNNEI. V was shortened by 2 bases and J by 4 bases, with 6 bases between the two germline ends. The CDR3 DNA follows: TGTGCCAGCAGTGAAATGAGGTACGAGCAGTACTTC. Translating gives CASSEMRYEQYF.

V usage is TRBV7-9 and J usage is TRBJ2-1, with TRBD2 as a possible D gene (6 bases). CDR1 SEHNR and CDR2 FQNEAQ come from the germline V gene (reference sequence). This CDR3 contains 16 residues. Trimming pared 1 base from V and 7 bases from J, leaving 17 bases between. CDR3 coding DNA: TGTGCCAGCAGCTTAGGGGCGGGGAATATTGGGAATGAGCAGTTCTTC. Encoded protein: CASSLGAGNIGNEQFF.

The V gene is TRBV19, the J gene TRBJ1-1; no clear D. The CDR3 covers 13 residues. Trimming left V 5 bases short and J 1 base short, with 8 bases between. Germline lookup yields CDR1 LNHDA and CDR2 SQIVND (reference sequence). CDR3 in amino acids: CASSLGRNTEAFF. DNA for the CDR3: TGTGCCAGTAGTTTAGGGAGGAACACTGAAGCTTTCTTT.

The table lists this clone with a count of one. This rearrangement joins TRBV2 to TRBJ1-5; TRBD1 matches at 7 bases. The germline V gene encodes CDR1 SNHLY and CDR2 FYNNEI. Trimming took 6 bases from V and 3 from J; bases not matched to a gene: 5. The CDR3 is made up of 14 amino acids. The CDR3 protein is CASRAGTANQPQHF. The CDR3 DNA reads as TGTGCCAGCAGGGCTGGGACAGCCAATCAGCCCCAGCATTTT.

The chain carries TRBV5-4 and TRBJ2-7, with D maybe TRBD1 (6 bases). CDR3 length: 14 residues. The V end was cut by 3 bases, the J end by 4 bases, with 14 bases between. Germline values: CDR1 SGHNT, CDR2 YYREEE (reference sequence). CDR3 in DNA: TGTGCCAGCAGCTCCAAAGACAGGCAGTACGAGCAGTACTTC. It encodes CASSSKDRQYEQYF. Full variable domain (remainder filled in from reference TRBV5-4 and TRBJ2-7): ETGVTQSPTHLIKTRGQQVTLRCSSQSGHNTVSWYQQALGQGPQFIFQYYREEENGRGNFPPRFSGLQFPNYSSELNVNALELDDSALYLCASSSKDRQYEQYFGPGTRLTVT.